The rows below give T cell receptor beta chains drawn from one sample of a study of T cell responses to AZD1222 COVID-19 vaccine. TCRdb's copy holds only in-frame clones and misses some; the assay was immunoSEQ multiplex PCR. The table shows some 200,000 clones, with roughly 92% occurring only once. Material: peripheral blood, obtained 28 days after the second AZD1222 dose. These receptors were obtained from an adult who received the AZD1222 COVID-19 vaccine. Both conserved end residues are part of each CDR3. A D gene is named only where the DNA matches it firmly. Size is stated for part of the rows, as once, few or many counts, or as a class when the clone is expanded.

DNA: TGTGCCAGCAGTGAAGCGCACAGGGAGAATCAGCCCCAGCATTTT
CDR3: CASSEAHRENQPQHF
D: -
J: TRBJ1-5
size: -
V: TRBV6-1

DNA: TGTGCCAGTAAGGCTTATAGCAATCAGCCCCAGCATTTT
CDR3: CASKAYSNQPQHF
D: -
J: TRBJ1-5
size: -
V: TRBV19

DNA: TGTGCCAGCGGAAAAGGGCCTTCTGGAAACACCATATATTTT
CDR3: CASGKGPSGNTIYF
D: -
J: TRBJ1-3
size: -
V: TRBV9

DNA: TGTGCCAGTAGTATAAAGTATCCGATCTCTGGAAACACCATATATTTT
CDR3: CASSIKYPISGNTIYF
D: -
J: TRBJ1-3
size: -
V: TRBV19

DNA: TGCGCCAGCAGTCTAGGGACGGCGAGCTCCTATAATTCACCCCTCCACTTT
CDR3: CASSLGTASSYNSPLHF
D: -
J: TRBJ1-6
size: once
V: TRBV5-1

DNA: TGTGCTAGTGGTTTGGCTCGGGGGGTTGCTTTCTTT
CDR3: CASGLARGVAFF
D: -
J: TRBJ1-1
size: -
V: TRBV12-5

DNA: TGTGCCAGCGGGCGGACGCAGATTAAAGCCAAAAACATTCAGTACTTC
CDR3: CASGRTQIKAKNIQYF
D: -
J: TRBJ2-4
size: -
V: TRBV27

DNA: TGTGCCAGCAGTGAAGCGCTAATAGCGGGGGTCACAGATACGCAGTATTTT
CDR3: CASSEALIAGVTDTQYF
D: TRBD2
J: TRBJ2-3
size: -
V: TRBV6-1

DNA: TGTGCCAGCAGTCTTACTAGCGGGAAGGGAGAGACCCAGTACTTC
CDR3: CASSLTSGKGETQYF
D: TRBD2
J: TRBJ2-5
size: -
V: TRBV2

DNA: TGTGCCAGCAGCTCTTGGACTACGCAAGAGACCCAGTACTTC
CDR3: CASSSWTTQETQYF
D: -
J: TRBJ2-5
size: -
V: TRBV7-2

DNA: TGTGCCAGCAGCGTAGGAGTAGGACTAATCGATGAGCAGTTCTTC
CDR3: CASSVGVGLIDEQFF
D: -
J: TRBJ2-1
size: -
V: TRBV9

DNA: TGTGCCAGCAGTATAGCGGGGGCCAAAACCTACGAGCAGTACTTC
CDR3: CASSIAGAKTYEQYF
D: TRBD2
J: TRBJ2-7
size: once
V: TRBV28

DNA: TGTGCCAGCAGCTTGATAGGTGCAGGGAAAGCTAACTATGGCTACACCTTC
CDR3: CASSLIGAGKANYGYTF
D: -
J: TRBJ1-2
size: -
V: TRBV5-4

DNA: TGTGCCAGCAGCTTAGACACCCAAGCAGATACGCAGTATTTT
CDR3: CASSLDTQADTQYF
D: -
J: TRBJ2-3
size: -
V: TRBV7-2

DNA: TGTGCCAGCAGTTATACTAGACAGGGCCCCTACGAGCAGTACTTC
CDR3: CASSYTRQGPYEQYF
D: TRBD1
J: TRBJ2-7
size: once
V: TRBV6-5

DNA: TGTGCTAGTGGTTTGGTAAAACTAGCGGGGGACTCCCAAGAGACCCAGTACTTC
CDR3: CASGLVKLAGDSQETQYF
D: TRBD2
J: TRBJ2-5
size: -
V: TRBV12-5

DNA: TGTGCCAGCTCACCACCGACTTATATGCCCAATTCACCCCTCCACTTT
CDR3: CASSPPTYMPNSPLHF
D: -
J: TRBJ1-6
size: -
V: TRBV18

DNA: TGTGCCTGGAGGGGGCAGTTCGCCTACGAGCAGTACTTC
CDR3: CAWRGQFAYEQYF
D: -
J: TRBJ2-7
size: -
V: TRBV30

DNA: TGTGCCAGCAGTTACTCGGACACCGTCTCTGGAAACACCATATATTTT
CDR3: CASSYSDTVSGNTIYF
D: -
J: TRBJ1-3
size: -
V: TRBV6-5

DNA: TGCGCCAGCAGCAAGGACAGGGGCTTGAACACTGAAGCTTTCTTT
CDR3: CASSKDRGLNTEAFF
D: TRBD1
J: TRBJ1-1
size: -
V: TRBV4-1

DNA: TGTGCCTGGAGGGCCGGGACAGGGGATACACCCCTCCACTTT
CDR3: CAWRAGTGDTPLHF
D: TRBD1
J: TRBJ1-6
size: -
V: TRBV30

DNA: TGTGCCAGCAGTTACGGACAGGCGGGGGCCGGGGAGCTGTTTTTT
CDR3: CASSYGQAGAGELFF
D: -
J: TRBJ2-2
size: -
V: TRBV6-5

DNA: TGTGCCAGCAGCTTAGAGCCCCGCATGCTTAATTCACCCCTCCACTTT
CDR3: CASSLEPRMLNSPLHF
D: -
J: TRBJ1-6
size: -
V: TRBV5-5

DNA: TGTGCCAGCAGCTTAGTACGGTACGAGCAGTACTTC
CDR3: CASSLVRYEQYF
D: -
J: TRBJ2-7
size: once
V: TRBV11-2